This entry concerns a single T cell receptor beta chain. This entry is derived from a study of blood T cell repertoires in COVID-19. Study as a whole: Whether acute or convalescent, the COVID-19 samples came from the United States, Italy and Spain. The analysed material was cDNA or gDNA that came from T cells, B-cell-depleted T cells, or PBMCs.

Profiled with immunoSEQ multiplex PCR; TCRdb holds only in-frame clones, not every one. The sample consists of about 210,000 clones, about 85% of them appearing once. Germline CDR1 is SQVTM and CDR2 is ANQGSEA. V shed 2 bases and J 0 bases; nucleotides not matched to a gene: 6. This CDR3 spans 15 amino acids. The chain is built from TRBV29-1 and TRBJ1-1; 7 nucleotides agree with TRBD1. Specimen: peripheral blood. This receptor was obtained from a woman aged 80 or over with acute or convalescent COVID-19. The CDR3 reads CSVERDRVMNTEAFF. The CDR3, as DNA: TGCAGCGTTGAACGGGACAGAGTCATGAACACTGAAGCTTTCTTT.